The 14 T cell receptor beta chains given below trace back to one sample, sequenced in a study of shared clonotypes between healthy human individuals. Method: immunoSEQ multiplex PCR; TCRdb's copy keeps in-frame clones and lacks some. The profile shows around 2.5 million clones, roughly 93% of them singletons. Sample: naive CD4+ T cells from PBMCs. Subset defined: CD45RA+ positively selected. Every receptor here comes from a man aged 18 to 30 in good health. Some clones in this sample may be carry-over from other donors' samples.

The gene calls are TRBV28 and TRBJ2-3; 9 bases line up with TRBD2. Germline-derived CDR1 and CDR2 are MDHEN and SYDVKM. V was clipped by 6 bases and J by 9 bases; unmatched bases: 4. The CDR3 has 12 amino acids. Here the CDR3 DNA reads TGTGCCAGCAGCAAGCGGGGGGTCACGCAGTATTTT. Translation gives CASSKRGVTQYF.

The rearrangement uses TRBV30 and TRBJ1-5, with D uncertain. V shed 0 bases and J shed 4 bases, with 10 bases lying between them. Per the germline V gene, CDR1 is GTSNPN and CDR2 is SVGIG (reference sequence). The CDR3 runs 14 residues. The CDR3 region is CAWSVLSKNQPQHF. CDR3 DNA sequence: TGTGCCTGGAGTGTACTCTCAAAAAATCAGCCCCAGCATTTT.

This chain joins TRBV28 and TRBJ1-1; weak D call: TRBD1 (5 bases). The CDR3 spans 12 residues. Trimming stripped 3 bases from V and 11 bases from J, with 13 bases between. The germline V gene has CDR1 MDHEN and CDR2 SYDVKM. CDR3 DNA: TGTGCCAGCAGTTTTGGGCACAGGCTCGCTTTCTTT. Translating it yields CASSFGHRLAFF.

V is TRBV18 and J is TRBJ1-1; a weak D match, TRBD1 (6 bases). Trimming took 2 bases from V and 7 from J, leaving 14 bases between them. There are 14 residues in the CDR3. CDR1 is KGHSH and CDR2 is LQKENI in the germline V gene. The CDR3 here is CASSPEGVLLEAFF. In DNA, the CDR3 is TGTGCCAGCTCACCAGAGGGGGTTCTGCTTGAAGCTTTCTTT.

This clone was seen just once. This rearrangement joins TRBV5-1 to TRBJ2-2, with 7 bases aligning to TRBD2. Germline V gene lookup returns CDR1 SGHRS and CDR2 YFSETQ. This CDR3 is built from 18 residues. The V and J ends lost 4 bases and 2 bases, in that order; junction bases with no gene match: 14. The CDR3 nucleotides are TGCGCCAGCAGCGTGCAAGGGGCTAGCGGATTTAACACCGGGGAGCTGTTTTTT. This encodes CASSVQGASGFNTGELFF.

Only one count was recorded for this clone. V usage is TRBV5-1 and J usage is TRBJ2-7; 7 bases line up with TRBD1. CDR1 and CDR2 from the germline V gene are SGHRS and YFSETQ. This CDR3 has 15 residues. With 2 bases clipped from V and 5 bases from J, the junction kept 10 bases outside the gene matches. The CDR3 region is CASSFQQGIIDEQYF. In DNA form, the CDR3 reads TGCGCCAGCAGCTTCCAACAGGGGATAATCGACGAGCAGTACTTC.

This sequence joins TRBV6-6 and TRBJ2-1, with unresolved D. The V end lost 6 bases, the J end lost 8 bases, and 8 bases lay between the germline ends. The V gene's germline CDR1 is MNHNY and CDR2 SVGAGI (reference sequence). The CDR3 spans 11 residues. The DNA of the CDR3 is TGTGCCAGCAGCGCGGCGTATGAGCAGTTCTTC. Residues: CASSAAYEQFF.

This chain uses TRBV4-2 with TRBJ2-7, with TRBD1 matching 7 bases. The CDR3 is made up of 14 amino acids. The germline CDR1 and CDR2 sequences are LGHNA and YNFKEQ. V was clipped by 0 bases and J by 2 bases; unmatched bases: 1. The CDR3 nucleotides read TGTGCCAGCAGCCAAGACGGGACAGCCTACGAGCAGTACTTC. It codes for CASSQDGTAYEQYF.

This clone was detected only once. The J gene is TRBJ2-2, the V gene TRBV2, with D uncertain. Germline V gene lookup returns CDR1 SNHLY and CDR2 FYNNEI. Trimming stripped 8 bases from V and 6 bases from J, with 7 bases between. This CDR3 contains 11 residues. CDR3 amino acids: CASSIAGELFF. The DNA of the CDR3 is TGTGCCAGCTCCATTGCCGGGGAGCTGTTTTTT. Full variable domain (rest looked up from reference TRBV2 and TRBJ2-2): EPEVTQTPSHQVTQMGQEVILRCVPISNHLYFYWYRQILGQKVEFLVSFYNNEISEKSEIFDDQFSVERPDGSNFTLKIRSTKLEDSAMYFCASSIAGELFFGEGSRLTVL.

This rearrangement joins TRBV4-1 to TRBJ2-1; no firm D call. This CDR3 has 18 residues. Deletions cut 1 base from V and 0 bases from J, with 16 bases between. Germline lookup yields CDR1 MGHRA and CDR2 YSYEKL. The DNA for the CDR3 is TGCGCCAGCAGCCAAGTTGTTCTAGGGCTTAGCTCCTACAATGAGCAGTTCTTC. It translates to CASSQVVLGLSSYNEQFF.

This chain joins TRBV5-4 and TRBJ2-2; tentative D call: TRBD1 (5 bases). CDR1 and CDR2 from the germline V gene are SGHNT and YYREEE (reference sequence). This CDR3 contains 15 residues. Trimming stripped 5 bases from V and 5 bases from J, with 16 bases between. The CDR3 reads CASSKRTTTTGELFF. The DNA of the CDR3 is TGTGCCAGCAGTAAGAGGACAACAACTACCGGGGAGCTGTTTTTT.

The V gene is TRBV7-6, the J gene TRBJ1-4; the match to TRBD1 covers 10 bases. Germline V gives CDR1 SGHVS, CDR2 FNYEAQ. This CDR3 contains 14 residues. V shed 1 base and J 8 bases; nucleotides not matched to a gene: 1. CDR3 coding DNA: TGTGCCAGCAGCTTAGGGACAGGGGGGGAAAAACTGTTTTTT. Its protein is CASSLGTGGEKLFF.

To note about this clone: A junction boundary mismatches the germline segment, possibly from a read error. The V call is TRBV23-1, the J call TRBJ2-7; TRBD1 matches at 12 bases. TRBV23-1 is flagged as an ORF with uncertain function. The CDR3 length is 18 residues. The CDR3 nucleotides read TGCGCCAGCAGTCATCGATACCGGGACAGGGGGCGCCTCGCTAGCGGGGGCTTC. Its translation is CASSHRYRDRGRLASGGF.

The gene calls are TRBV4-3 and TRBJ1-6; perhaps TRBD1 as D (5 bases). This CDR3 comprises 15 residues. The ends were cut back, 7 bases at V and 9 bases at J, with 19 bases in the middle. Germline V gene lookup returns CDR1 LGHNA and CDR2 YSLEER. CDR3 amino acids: CASKDGQGRGSPLHF. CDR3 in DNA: TGCGCCAGCAAAGATGGGCAGGGAAGAGGTTCACCCCTCCACTTT.